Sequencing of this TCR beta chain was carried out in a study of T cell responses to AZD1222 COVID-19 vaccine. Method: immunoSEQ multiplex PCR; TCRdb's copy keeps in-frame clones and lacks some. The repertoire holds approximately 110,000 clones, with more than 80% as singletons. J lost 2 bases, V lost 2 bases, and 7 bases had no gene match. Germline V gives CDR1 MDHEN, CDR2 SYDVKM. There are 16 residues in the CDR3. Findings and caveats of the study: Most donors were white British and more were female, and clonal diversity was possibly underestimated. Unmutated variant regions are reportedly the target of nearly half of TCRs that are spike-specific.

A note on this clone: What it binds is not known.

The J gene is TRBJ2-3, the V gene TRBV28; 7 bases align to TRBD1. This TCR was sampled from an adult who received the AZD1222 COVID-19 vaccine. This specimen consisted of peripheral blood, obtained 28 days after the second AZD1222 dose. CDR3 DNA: TGTGCCAGCAGTTTACAAGGGACAGTAAACACAGATACGCAGTATTTT. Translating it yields CASSLQGTVNTDTQYF.